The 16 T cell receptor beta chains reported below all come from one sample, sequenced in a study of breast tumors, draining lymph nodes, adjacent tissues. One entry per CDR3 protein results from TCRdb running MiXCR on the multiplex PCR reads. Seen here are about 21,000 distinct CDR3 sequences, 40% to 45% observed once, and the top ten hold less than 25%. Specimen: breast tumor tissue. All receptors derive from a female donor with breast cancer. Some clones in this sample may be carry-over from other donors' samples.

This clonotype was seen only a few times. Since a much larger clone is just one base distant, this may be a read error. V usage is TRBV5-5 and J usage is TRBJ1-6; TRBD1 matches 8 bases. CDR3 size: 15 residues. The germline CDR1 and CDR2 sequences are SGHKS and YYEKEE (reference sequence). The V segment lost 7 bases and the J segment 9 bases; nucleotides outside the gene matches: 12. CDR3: CASFLTGAPSSPLHF. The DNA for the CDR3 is TGTGCCAGCTTTCTGACAGGGGCTCCTTCTTCACCCCTCCACTTT.

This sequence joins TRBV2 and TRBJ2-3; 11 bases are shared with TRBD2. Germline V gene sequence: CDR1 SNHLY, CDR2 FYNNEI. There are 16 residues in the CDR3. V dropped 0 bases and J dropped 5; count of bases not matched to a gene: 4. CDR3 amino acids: CASSEALAGGGDTQYF. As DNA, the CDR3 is TGTGCCAGCAGTGAAGCTCTAGCGGGGGGAGGAGATACGCAGTATTTT.

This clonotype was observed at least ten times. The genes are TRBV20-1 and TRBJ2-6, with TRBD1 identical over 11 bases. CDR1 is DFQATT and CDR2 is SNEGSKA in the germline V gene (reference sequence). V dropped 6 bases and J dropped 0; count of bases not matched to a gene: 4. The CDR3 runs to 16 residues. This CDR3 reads CSAPGTGGSGANVLTF. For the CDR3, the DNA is TGCAGTGCCCCCGGGACAGGGGGCTCTGGGGCCAACGTCCTGACTTTC.

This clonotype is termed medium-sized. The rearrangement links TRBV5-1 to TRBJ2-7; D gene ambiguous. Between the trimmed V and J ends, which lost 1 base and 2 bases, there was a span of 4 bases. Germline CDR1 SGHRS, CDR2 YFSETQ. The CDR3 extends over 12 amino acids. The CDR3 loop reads CASSLSTYEQYF. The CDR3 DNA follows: TGCGCCAGCAGCTTGAGTACCTACGAGCAGTACTTC. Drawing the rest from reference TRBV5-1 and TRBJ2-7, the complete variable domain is KAGVTQTPRYLIKTRGQQVTLSCSPISGHRSVSWYQQTPGQGLQFLFEYFSETQRNKGNFPGRFSGRQFSNSRSEMNVSTLELGDSALYLCASSLSTYEQYFGPGTRLTVT.

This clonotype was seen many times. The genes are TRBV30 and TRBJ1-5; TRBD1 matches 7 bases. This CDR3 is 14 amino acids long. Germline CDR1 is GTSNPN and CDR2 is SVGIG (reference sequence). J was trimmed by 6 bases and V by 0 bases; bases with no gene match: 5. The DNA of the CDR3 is TGTGCCTGGAGTGTACGGGGGGACAGTCAGCCCCAGCATTTT. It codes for CAWSVRGDSQPQHF.

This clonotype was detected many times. The CDR3 DNA is TGCGCCAGCAGCTTGGTGGCGGAATACAATGAGCAGTTCTTC. Its protein is CASSLVAEYNEQFF. The V and J genes are TRBV5-1 and TRBJ2-1; D ambiguous. In germline, CDR1 is SGHRS, CDR2 YFSETQ. The CDR3 is 14 amino acids. Trimming left V 0 bases short and J 4 bases short, with 8 bases between.

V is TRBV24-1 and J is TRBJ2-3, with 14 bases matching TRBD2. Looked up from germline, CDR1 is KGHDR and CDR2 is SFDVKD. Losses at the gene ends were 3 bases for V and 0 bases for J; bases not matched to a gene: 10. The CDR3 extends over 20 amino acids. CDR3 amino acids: CATSDPLRLAGGRSTDTQYF. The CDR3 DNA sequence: TGTGCCACCAGTGATCCCCTTCGACTAGCGGGGGGGCGGAGCACAGATACGCAGTATTTT.

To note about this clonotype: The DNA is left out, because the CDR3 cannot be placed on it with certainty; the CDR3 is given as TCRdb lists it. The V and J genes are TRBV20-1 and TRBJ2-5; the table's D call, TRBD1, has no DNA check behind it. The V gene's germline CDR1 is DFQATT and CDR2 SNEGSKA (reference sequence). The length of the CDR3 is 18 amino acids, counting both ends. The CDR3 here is CSARDITQGDFGSGTQYF.

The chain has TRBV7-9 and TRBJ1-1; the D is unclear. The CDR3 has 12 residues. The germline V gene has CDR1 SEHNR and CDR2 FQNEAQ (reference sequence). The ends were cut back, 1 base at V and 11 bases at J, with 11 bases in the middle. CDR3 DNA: TGTGCCAGCAGCTTAGGGGGAGATGGTGCTTTCTTT. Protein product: CASSLGGDGAFF.

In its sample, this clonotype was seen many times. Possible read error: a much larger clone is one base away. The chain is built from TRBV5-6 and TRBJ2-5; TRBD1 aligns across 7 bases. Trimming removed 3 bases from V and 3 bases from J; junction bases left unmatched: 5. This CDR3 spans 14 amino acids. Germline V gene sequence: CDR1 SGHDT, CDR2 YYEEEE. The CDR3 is CASSYRGPEETQYF. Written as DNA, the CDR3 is TGTGCCAGCAGCTATAGGGGGCCCGAAGAGACCCAGTACTTC. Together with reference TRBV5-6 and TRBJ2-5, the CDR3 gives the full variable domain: DAGVTQSPTHLIKTRGQQVTLRCSPKSGHDTVSWYQQALGQGPQFIFQYYEEEERQRGNFPDRFSGHQFPNYSSELNVNALLLGDSALYLCASSYRGPEETQYFGPGTRLLVL.

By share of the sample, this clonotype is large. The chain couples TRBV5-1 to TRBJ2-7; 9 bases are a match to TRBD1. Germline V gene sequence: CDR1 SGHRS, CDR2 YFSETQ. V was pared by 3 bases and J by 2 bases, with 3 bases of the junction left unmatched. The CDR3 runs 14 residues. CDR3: CASSWGQGAYEQYF. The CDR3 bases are TGCGCCAGCAGCTGGGGACAGGGCGCCTACGAGCAGTACTTC.

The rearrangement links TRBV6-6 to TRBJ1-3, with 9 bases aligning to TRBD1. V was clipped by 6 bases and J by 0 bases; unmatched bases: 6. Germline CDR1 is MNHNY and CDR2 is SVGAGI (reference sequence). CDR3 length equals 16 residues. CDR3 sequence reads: CASRPGQGNSGNTIYF. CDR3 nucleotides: TGTGCCAGCAGGCCCGGACAGGGGAACTCTGGAAACACCATATATTTT.

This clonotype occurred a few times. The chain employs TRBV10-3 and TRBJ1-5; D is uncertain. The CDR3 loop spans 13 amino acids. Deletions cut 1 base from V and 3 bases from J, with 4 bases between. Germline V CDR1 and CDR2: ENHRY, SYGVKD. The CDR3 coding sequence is TGTGCCATCAGTGAGTATGACAATCAGCCCCAGCATTTT. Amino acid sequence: CAISEYDNQPQHF.

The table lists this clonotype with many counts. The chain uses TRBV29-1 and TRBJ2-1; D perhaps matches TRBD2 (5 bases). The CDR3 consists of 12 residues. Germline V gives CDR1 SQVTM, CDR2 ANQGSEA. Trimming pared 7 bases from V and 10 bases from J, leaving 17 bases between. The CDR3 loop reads CSAFTREGEQFF. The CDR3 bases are TGCAGCGCTTTTACCCGGGAAGGGGAGCAGTTCTTC.

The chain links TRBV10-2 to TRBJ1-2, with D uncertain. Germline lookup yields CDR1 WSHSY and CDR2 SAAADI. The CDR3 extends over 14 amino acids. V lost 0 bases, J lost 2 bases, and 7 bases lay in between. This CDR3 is CASSESTVNYGYTF. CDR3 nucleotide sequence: TGCGCCAGCAGTGAGTCGACGGTAAACTATGGCTACACCTTC.

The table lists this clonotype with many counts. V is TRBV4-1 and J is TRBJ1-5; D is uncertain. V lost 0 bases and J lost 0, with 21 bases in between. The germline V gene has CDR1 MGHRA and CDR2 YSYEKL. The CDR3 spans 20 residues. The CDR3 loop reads CASSQDVERVCSHSNQPQHF. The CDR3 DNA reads TGCGCCAGCAGCCAAGATGTGGAGAGGGTTTGTTCTCATAGCAATCAGCCCCAGCATTTT.